This TCR beta chain was profiled in a study of blood T cells in healthy people across ages. Total RNA, at least 5.5 micrograms per sample, came from PBMCs. Next came a second PCR, run for about 7 to 12 cycles, which used a sample-barcoded 5' primer along with a J-beta primer mix. TCRdb used MiXCR to reprocess the 5' RACE reads, holding one entry per CDR3 protein. The sample holds some 1 million distinct CDR3 sequences, under 55% seen once. V gave up 3 bases and J gave up 4 bases, with 14 bases separating them. Germline-derived CDR1 and CDR2 are KGHSH and LQKENI. The CDR3 is made up of 15 amino acids. The chain joins TRBV18 to TRBJ2-3, with D perhaps matching TRBD2 (6 bases). Source material: blood. This clonotype originated in a woman aged 60-75 years in good health. The CDR3 bases are TGTGCCAGCTCACCGCTGTCCGGGAGCCCAGATACGCAGTATTTT. The encoded protein is CASSPLSGSPDTQYF. Combining the CDR3 with reference TRBV18 and TRBJ2-3 gives the whole variable domain NAGVMQNPRHLVRRRGQEARLRCSPMKGHSHVYWYRQLPEEGLKFMVYLQKENIIDESGMPKERFSAEFPKEGPSILRIQQVVRGDSAAYFCASSPLSGSPDTQYFGPGTRLTVL.